This passage covers 32 T cell receptor beta chains from one sample sequenced in a study of shared clonotypes between healthy human individuals. Using immunoSEQ multiplex PCR, the repertoire was profiled, and TCRdb retains in-frame clones only, with some absent. Of around 2,000,000 clones listed, just over 90% are singletons. Selected positively for CCR7 and CD45RO-negative, naive CD8 cells excluded terminally differentiated effector memory CD45RA+ cells. The material sequenced was naive CD8+ T cells from PBMCs. The receptors stem from a man younger than 30 in good health. Some clones in this sample may be carry-over from other donors' samples.

The chain combines TRBV7-9 with TRBJ2-7; the D call may be TRBD1 or TRBD2 (5 bases each). Germline CDR1 and CDR2: SEHNR and FQNEAQ (reference sequence). V shed 5 bases and J shed 5 bases, with 13 bases lying between them. CDR3 length: 13 amino acids. In DNA, the CDR3 is TGTGCCAGCAGCCTCGTCTGGGGGAACGAGCAGTACTTC. This translates into CASSLVWGNEQYF.

This chain links TRBV28 with TRBJ1-5, with 7 bases matching TRBD1. The CDR3 contains 16 residues. V gave up 8 bases and J gave up 1 base; unmatched junction bases: 11. The germline V gene encodes CDR1 MDHEN and CDR2 SYDVKM. Written as DNA, the CDR3 is TGTGCCAGCGGTCTTACCGGGACAGTAAGCAATCAGCCCCAGCATTTT. This sequence encodes CASGLTGTVSNQPQHF. The full variable domain, with the rest looked up from reference TRBV28 and TRBJ1-5, is DVKVTQSSRYLVKRTGEKVFLECVQDMDHENMFWYRQDPGLGLRLIYFSYDVKMKEKGDIPEGYSVSREKKERFSLILESASTNQTSMYLCASGLTGTVSNQPQHFGDGTRLSIL.

The V and J genes are TRBV10-3 and TRBJ2-7; tentatively, D is TRBD1 (6 bases). The germline CDR1 and CDR2 sequences are ENHRY and SYGVKD. Trimming cost V 6 bases and J 3 bases, with 30 bases left between them. This CDR3 has 19 residues. CDR3 sequence: CAIRTGPTLQGTSFYEQYF. The CDR3, as DNA: TGTGCCATCAGAACGGGTCCTACCCTACAGGGAACCAGCTTCTACGAGCAGTACTTC.

The chain employs TRBV28 and TRBJ2-7; 9 bases align to TRBD2. This CDR3 comprises 13 residues. V dropped 5 bases and J dropped 3; count of bases not matched to a gene: 2. From germline, CDR1 is MDHEN and CDR2 SYDVKM. The DNA of the CDR3 is TGTGCCAGCAGTCGGACTAGCGTCTACGAGCAGTACTTC. Translated: CASSRTSVYEQYF. The full variable domain, completed using reference TRBV28 and TRBJ2-7, is DVKVTQSSRYLVKRTGEKVFLECVQDMDHENMFWYRQDPGLGLRLIYFSYDVKMKEKGDIPEGYSVSREKKERFSLILESASTNQTSMYLCASSRTSVYEQYFGPGTRLTVT.

The chain has TRBV5-4 and TRBJ1-5; the D gene is possibly TRBD1 (5 bases). The germline V gene has CDR1 SGHNT and CDR2 YYREEE (reference sequence). V gave up 0 bases and J gave up 4 bases, with 8 bases separating them. The CDR3 has 14 amino acids. CDR3 DNA sequence: TGTGCCAGCAGCTTGGAGGGGCATAATCAGCCCCAGCATTTT. Amino acid sequence: CASSLEGHNQPQHF.

This clone was detected only once. This rearrangement joins TRBV28 to TRBJ1-2; D is uncertain. Looked up from germline, CDR1 is MDHEN and CDR2 is SYDVKM. Trimming stripped 3 bases from V and 8 bases from J, with 13 bases between. CDR3 length: 13 residues. In nucleotides, the CDR3 is TGTGCCAGCAGTTTCGGGGAGCAGCAGGGCTACACCTTC. It translates to CASSFGEQQGYTF.

This chain uses TRBV2 with TRBJ1-3; 8 bases fit TRBD1. The germline V gene encodes CDR1 SNHLY and CDR2 FYNNEI. The trim removed 2 bases at V and 0 bases at J, leaving 9 bases unmatched. The CDR3 has 18 amino acids. The CDR3 spells CASSEPWTGWDSGNTIYF. The CDR3 region has the DNA TGTGCCAGCAGTGAACCATGGACAGGGTGGGACTCTGGAAACACCATATATTTT.

There are a few counts of this clone. J is TRBJ2-7 and V is TRBV19; D gene unclear. Trimming took off 1 base at V and 6 bases at J, with 10 bases between the two ends. From germline, CDR1 is LNHDA and CDR2 SQIVND (reference sequence). CDR3 length equals 13 residues. CDR3 protein: CASSIAVVGEQYF. CDR3 DNA sequence: TGTGCCAGTAGTATAGCCGTAGTCGGCGAGCAGTACTTC.

The gene calls are TRBV9 and TRBJ2-7, with 7 bases that match TRBD1. The length of the CDR3 is 14 residues. With V trimmed by 4 bases and J by 3 bases, 7 bases remained unmatched. Germline CDR1 SGDLS, CDR2 YYNGEE. This CDR3 reads CASSSRDSFYEQYF. The DNA of the CDR3 is TGTGCCAGCAGCTCAAGGGACAGCTTCTACGAGCAGTACTTC.

This sequence joins TRBV7-2 and TRBJ2-1, with a possible D match to TRBD2 (6 bases). Trimming cost V 1 base and J 7 bases, with 11 bases left between them. The length of the CDR3 is 14 residues. CDR1 and CDR2 from the germline V gene are SGHTA and FQGNSA. CDR3 region: CASSLVSGENEQFF. The CDR3 DNA reads as TGTGCCAGCAGCTTAGTATCGGGAGAAAATGAGCAGTTCTTC.

The gene calls are TRBV9 and TRBJ2-1, with TRBD2 as a possible D gene (6 bases). The CDR3 covers 11 residues. CDR1 is SGDLS and CDR2 is YYNGEE in the germline V gene. Trimming removed 5 bases at V and 11 bases at J, with 11 bases between. CDR3 nucleotides: TGTGCCAGCAGGCGCGGGGACCAGCAGTTCTTC. Residues: CASRRGDQQFF.

The DNA for the CDR3 is TGCAGCGTTGACAGGGCACAGGGTATTCCCTACTCTGGAAACACCATATATTTT. It codes for CSVDRAQGIPYSGNTIYF. The chain carries TRBV29-1 and TRBJ1-3, with D perhaps TRBD1 (6 bases). CDR3 length: 18 residues. The V gene lost 3 bases and the J gene lost 0 bases, with 21 bases spanning the gap. The germline gives CDR1 SQVTM, CDR2 ANQGSEA.

The rearrangement links TRBV9 to TRBJ2-2; possibly TRBD2 for D (6 bases). The CDR3 is 15 residues long. V gave up 3 bases and J gave up 3 bases, with 12 bases separating them. Germline values: CDR1 SGDLS, CDR2 YYNGEE. CDR3 region: CASSGRWDYTGELFF. The DNA for the CDR3 is TGTGCCAGCAGCGGACGCTGGGACTACACCGGGGAGCTGTTTTTT.

The chain couples TRBV5-4 to TRBJ2-2; D unresolved. This CDR3 spans 13 amino acids. Germline lookup yields CDR1 SGHNT and CDR2 YYREEE (reference sequence). V lost 0 bases, J lost 6 bases, and 6 bases lay in between. This CDR3 reads CASSLAWSGELFF. The CDR3 nucleotides read TGTGCCAGCAGCTTGGCTTGGTCCGGGGAGCTGTTTTTT.

The J gene is TRBJ2-7, the V gene TRBV27; D not certain. CDR3 length: 14 amino acids. V dropped 3 bases and J dropped 6 bases, with 15 bases sitting between them. CDR1 and CDR2 (germline): MNHEY, SMNVEV (reference sequence). In nucleotides, the CDR3 is TGTGCCAGCAGTTTCTCTGGACCTGCCGGCGAGCAGTACTTC. Its translation is CASSFSGPAGEQYF.

The V gene is TRBV19, the J gene TRBJ2-3; either TRBD1 or TRBD2 may fit D (5 bases each). V lost 0 bases and J 1 base, leaving 8 bases between the germline ends. The CDR3 contains 15 residues. The germline V gene encodes CDR1 LNHDA and CDR2 SQIVND (reference sequence). CDR3 DNA sequence: TGTGCCAGTAGTATAGAGAGGGGAGGCACAGATACGCAGTATTTT. It translates to CASSIERGGTDTQYF.

V and J are TRBV27 and TRBJ2-7; D remains ambiguous. CDR1 is MNHEY and CDR2 is SMNVEV in the germline V gene (reference sequence). The CDR3 loop spans 15 amino acids. V lost 2 bases and J 3 bases, leaving 14 bases between the germline ends. The CDR3 DNA reads as TGTGCCAGCAGTTTAATTAGAAATCTGATCTACGAGCAGTACTTC. Its protein is CASSLIRNLIYEQYF.

The chain has TRBV7-9 and TRBJ2-1; D may be TRBD2 (6 bases). The germline CDR1 and CDR2 sequences are SEHNR and FQNEAQ (reference sequence). V lost 5 bases and J lost 4, with 12 bases in between. The CDR3 is 14 amino acids. CDR3: CASSLPGLYNEQFF. In DNA form, the CDR3 reads TGTGCCAGCAGCCTGCCGGGACTTTACAATGAGCAGTTCTTC.

The V call is TRBV27, the J call TRBJ2-1, with D perhaps TRBD2 (5 bases). Germline CDR1 is MNHEY and CDR2 is SMNVEV (reference sequence). With 5 bases removed from V and 1 base from J, the gap between germline ends came to 9 bases. The length of the CDR3 is 14 residues. In DNA, the CDR3 is TGTGCCAGCAGTATAGCGTATTCCTACAATGAGCAGTTCTTC. Amino acids: CASSIAYSYNEQFF.

This chain connects TRBV27 to TRBJ1-1, with 10 bases lining up with TRBD1. The ends lost 2 bases at V and 4 bases at J; junction bases unmatched: 7. CDR1 and CDR2 (germline): MNHEY, SMNVEV (reference sequence). CDR3 length equals 16 residues. The CDR3 is CASSLNPGTGVTEAFF. DNA of the CDR3: TGTGCCAGCAGTTTAAATCCCGGGACAGGGGTCACTGAAGCTTTCTTT.

This clone was counted only a few times. V is TRBV7-9 and J is TRBJ1-2; TRBD1 is a possible D gene (6 bases). Germline assignment: CDR1 SEHNR and CDR2 FQNEAQ (reference sequence). V lost 2 bases, J lost 8 bases, and 12 bases lay in between. The CDR3 contains 13 residues. The CDR3 DNA is TGTGCCAGCAGCTTACTTCACAGGGACGGCTACACCTTC. This translates into CASSLLHRDGYTF.

The chain links TRBV7-9 to TRBJ2-2, with D possibly TRBD1 on 6 matching bases. CDR3 length equals 14 residues. The V end lost 4 bases, the J end lost 2 bases, and 8 bases lay between the germline ends. Germline CDR1 and CDR2: SEHNR and FQNEAQ (reference sequence). The CDR3 DNA reads TGTGCCAGCAGCTCGGACAGTAACACCGGGGAGCTGTTTTTT. Residues: CASSSDSNTGELFF.

The chain is built from TRBV7-9 and TRBJ2-5, with 7 nucleotides matching TRBD2. Germline V gene data show CDR1 as SEHNR and CDR2 as FQNEAQ (reference sequence). V was clipped by 2 bases and J by 5 bases; unmatched bases: 11. The CDR3 spans 16 residues. In DNA form, the CDR3 reads TGTGCCAGCAGCTTATCCGGGACTAACAAGGGGGAGACCCAGTACTTC. Translation gives CASSLSGTNKGETQYF. Together with reference TRBV7-9 and TRBJ2-5, the CDR3 gives the full variable domain: DTGVSQNPRHKITKRGQNVTFRCDPISEHNRLYWYRQTLGQGPEFLTYFQNEAQLEKSRLLSDRFSAERPKGSFSTLEIQRTEQGDSAMYLCASSLSGTNKGETQYFGPGTRLLVL.

V usage is TRBV27 and J usage is TRBJ2-3; D not resolved. Germline lookup yields CDR1 MNHEY and CDR2 SMNVEV (reference sequence). CDR3 length: 14 amino acids. Trimming removed 3 bases from V and 5 bases from J, with 12 bases in between. CDR3 in amino acids: CASSFIGAGDTQYF. In DNA, the CDR3 is TGTGCCAGCAGTTTTATCGGAGCCGGAGATACGCAGTATTTT.

This chain links TRBV19 with TRBJ1-1; no clear D gene. Germline V lookup: CDR1 LNHDA, CDR2 SQIVND (reference sequence). There are 13 residues in the CDR3. Trimming cost V 6 bases and J 4 bases, with 12 bases left between them. CDR3 sequence reads: CASRLGEGTEAFF. Here the CDR3 DNA reads TGTGCCAGTAGGCTTGGGGAGGGCACTGAAGCTTTCTTT.

J is TRBJ2-7 and V is TRBV27; D might be TRBD1 or TRBD2, each matching 5 bases. V lost 2 bases, J lost 5 bases, and 22 bases lay in between. The CDR3 contains 17 residues. Germline CDR1 is MNHEY and CDR2 is SMNVEV (reference sequence). The CDR3 DNA reads as TGTGCCAGCAGTTTAGGGGGTGGCTACGCCCTCCACCACGAGCAGTACTTC. Translated: CASSLGGGYALHHEQYF.

The chain recombines TRBV28 with TRBJ1-4; no firm D call. With 1 base removed from V and 8 bases from J, the gap between germline ends came to 14 bases. This CDR3 spans 15 amino acids. Looked up from germline, CDR1 is MDHEN and CDR2 is SYDVKM. This CDR3 is CASSLFEGAGEKLFF. The CDR3 nucleotides read TGTGCCAGCAGTTTATTCGAGGGAGCGGGGGAAAAACTGTTTTTT.

V is TRBV29-1 and J is TRBJ2-7; perhaps TRBD2 as D (5 bases). The CDR3 extends over 13 amino acids. Germline lookup yields CDR1 SQVTM and CDR2 ANQGSEA. Trimming left V 1 base short and J 6 bases short, with 13 bases between. CDR3 protein: CSVEVGVVGEQYF. In nucleotides, the CDR3 is TGCAGCGTTGAAGTCGGGGTAGTTGGCGAGCAGTACTTC.

This chain links TRBV4-3 with TRBJ2-3; 12 bases match TRBD1. The CDR3 sequence is 16 residues long. The V gene's germline CDR1 is LGHNA and CDR2 YSLEER. Trimming at V came to 3 bases and at J to 8 bases, leaving 9 bases not matched to a gene. The CDR3 reads CASSHLGQGAIATQYF. The CDR3 nucleotides read TGCGCCAGCAGCCACCTGGGACAGGGGGCTATCGCTACGCAGTATTTT.

The rearrangement joins TRBV6-5 to TRBJ1-1; D is unclear. V shed 2 bases and J shed 2 bases, with 9 bases lying between them. Germline V lookup: CDR1 MNHEY, CDR2 SVGAGI. The CDR3 extends over 14 amino acids. This chain's CDR3 is CASSYKPYNTEAFF. CDR3 coding DNA: TGTGCCAGCAGTTACAAGCCATATAACACTGAAGCTTTCTTT.

This clone was detected only once. This chain joins TRBV9 and TRBJ2-6, with D maybe TRBD1 (5 bases). The germline V gene encodes CDR1 SGDLS and CDR2 YYNGEE. The CDR3 loop spans 19 amino acids. V was shortened by 1 base and J by 0 bases, with 17 bases between the two germline ends. The CDR3 nucleotides read TGTGCCAGCAGCGTACACAGGCGCACCCCTACCTCTGGGGCCAACGTCCTGACTTTC. It is translated as CASSVHRRTPTSGANVLTF.

The gene calls are TRBV5-1 and TRBJ2-2; D is possibly TRBD2 (6 bases). Germline V gives CDR1 SGHRS, CDR2 YFSETQ. This CDR3 spans 16 amino acids. Trimming pared 0 bases from V and 6 bases from J, leaving 15 bases between. In DNA form, the CDR3 reads TGCGCCAGCAGCTTGGCTGGGGGAGGTCCGCCCGGGGAGCTGTTTTTT. Its protein product is CASSLAGGGPPGELFF.